Sequencing of this TCR beta chain was carried out in a study of control samples from healthy donors and cancer patients. The protocol was immunoSEQ multiplex PCR, while the TCRdb copy is restricted to in-frame clones and leaves out a portion. The table records 170,000 or so clones, 85% to 95% of them present only once. V was clipped by 2 bases and J by 4 bases, with 11 bases between them. CDR3 length equals 14 residues. Germline assignment: CDR1 MGHDK and CDR2 SYGVNS. The source is a woman between 18 and 30 years old in good health. Material: blood. This chain links TRBV25-1 with TRBJ1-1; perhaps TRBD1 as D (5 bases). In nucleotides, the CDR3 is TGTGCCAGCAGTGAACCTGGGGGGAGCACTGAAGCTTTCTTT. Its translation: CASSEPGGSTEAFF.